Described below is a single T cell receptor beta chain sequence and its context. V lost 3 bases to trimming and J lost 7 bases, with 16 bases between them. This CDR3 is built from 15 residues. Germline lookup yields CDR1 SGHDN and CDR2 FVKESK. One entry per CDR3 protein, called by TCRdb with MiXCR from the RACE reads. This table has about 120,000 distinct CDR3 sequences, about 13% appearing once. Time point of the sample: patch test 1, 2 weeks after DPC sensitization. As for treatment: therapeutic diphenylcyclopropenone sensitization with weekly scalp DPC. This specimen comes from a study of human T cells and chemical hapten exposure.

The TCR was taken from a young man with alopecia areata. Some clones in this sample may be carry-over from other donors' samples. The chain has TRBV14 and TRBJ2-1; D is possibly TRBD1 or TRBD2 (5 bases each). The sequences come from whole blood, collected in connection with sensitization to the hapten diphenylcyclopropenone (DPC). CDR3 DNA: TGTGCCAGCAGCCACACCGGGACCCGAGGGAATGAGCAGTTCTTC. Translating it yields CASSHTGTRGNEQFF.